This is a list of T cell receptor beta chains from one sample in a study of shared clonotypes between healthy human individuals. Profiled with immunoSEQ multiplex PCR; TCRdb holds only in-frame clones, not every one. This sample has a few million clones, with around 93% found just once. The specimen sequenced was naive CD8+ T cells from PBMCs. All receptors come from a man aged 18 to 35 in good health. Some clones in this sample may be carry-over from other donors' samples. The CDR3 runs from the conserved cysteine through the conserved F or W. The order of the fields is V gene, clone size, CDR3 protein. Clone size is not always given. Where it is, it says once, few, many or a class for expanded clones.

v_gene: TRBV28; abundance: -; CDR3aa: CASSRTLGARDTQYF
v_gene: TRBV9; abundance: once; CDR3aa: CASSVGGLAGRPNTGELFF
v_gene: TRBV7-2; abundance: once; CDR3aa: CASSSGQGQNTEAFF
v_gene: TRBV13; abundance: -; CDR3aa: CASSNPGRAEDTQYF
v_gene: TRBV5-6; abundance: -; CDR3aa: CASSAFRDSHSYEQYF
v_gene: TRBV6-1; abundance: -; CDR3aa: CASSLGQWLNTEAFF
v_gene: TRBV18; abundance: few; CDR3aa: CASSPGGHLEREQYF
v_gene: TRBV5-1; abundance: once; CDR3aa: CASSATASGRDTQYF
v_gene: TRBV5-1; abundance: -; CDR3aa: CASTQGTGLYGYTF
v_gene: TRBV15; abundance: -; CDR3aa: CATSREGSGRGDKNIQYF